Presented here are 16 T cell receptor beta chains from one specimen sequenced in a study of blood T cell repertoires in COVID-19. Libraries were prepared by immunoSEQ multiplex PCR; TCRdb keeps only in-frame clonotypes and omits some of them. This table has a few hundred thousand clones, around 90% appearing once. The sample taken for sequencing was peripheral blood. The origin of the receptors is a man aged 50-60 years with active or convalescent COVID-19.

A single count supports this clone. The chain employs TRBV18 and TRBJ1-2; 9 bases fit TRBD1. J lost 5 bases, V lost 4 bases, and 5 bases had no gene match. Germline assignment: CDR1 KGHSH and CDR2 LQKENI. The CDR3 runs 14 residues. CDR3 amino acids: CASSLRDRVYGYTF. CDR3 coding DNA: TGTGCCAGCTCACTTCGGGACAGGGTGTATGGCTACACCTTC.

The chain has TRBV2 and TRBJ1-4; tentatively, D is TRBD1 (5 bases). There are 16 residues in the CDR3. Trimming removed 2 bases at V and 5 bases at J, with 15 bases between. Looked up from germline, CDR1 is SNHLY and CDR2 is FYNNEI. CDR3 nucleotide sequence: TGTGCCAGCAGTGAAACAGGCACGGCCCGAAATGAAAAACTGTTTTTT. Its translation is CASSETGTARNEKLFF. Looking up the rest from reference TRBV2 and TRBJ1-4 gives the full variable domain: EPEVTQTPSHQVTQMGQEVILRCVPISNHLYFYWYRQILGQKVEFLVSFYNNEISEKSEIFDDQFSVERPDGSNFTLKIRSTKLEDSAMYFCASSETGTARNEKLFFGSGTQLSVL.

CDR3 bases: TGTGCCAGCAGAGGAGACCGCCTGAGGGGCTACACCTTC. Its translation: CASRGDRLRGYTF. The rearrangement links TRBV6-5 to TRBJ1-2; D call uncertain. This CDR3 spans 13 amino acids. Germline assignment: CDR1 MNHEY and CDR2 SVGAGI. V lost 6 bases, J lost 8 bases, and 16 bases lay in between.

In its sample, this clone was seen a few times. The CDR3 sequence is CASSQGTGVGNTIYF. CDR3 DNA sequence: TGTGCCAGCAGCCAAGGCACAGGGGTGGGAAACACCATATATTTT. The chain has TRBV3-1 (or the pseudogene TRBV3-2) and TRBJ1-3; TRBD1 matches at 7 bases. The CDR3 extends over 15 amino acids. The V gene end was trimmed by 1 base and the J gene end by 4 bases; junction bases not matched to a gene: 4. CDR1 and CDR2 from the germline V gene are LGHDT and YNNKEL (reference sequence).

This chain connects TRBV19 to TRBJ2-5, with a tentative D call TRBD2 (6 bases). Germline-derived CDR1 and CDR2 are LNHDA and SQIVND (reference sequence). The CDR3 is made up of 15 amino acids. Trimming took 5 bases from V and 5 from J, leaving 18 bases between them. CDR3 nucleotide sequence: TGTGCCAGTAGTTTACAGGTTGGCCGGGGGGAGACCCAGTACTTC. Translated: CASSLQVGRGETQYF.

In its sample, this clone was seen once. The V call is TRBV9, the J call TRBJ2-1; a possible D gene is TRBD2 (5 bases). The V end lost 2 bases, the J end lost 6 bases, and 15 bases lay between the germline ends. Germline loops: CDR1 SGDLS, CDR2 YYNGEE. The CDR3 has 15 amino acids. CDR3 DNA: TGTGCCAGCAGCGTGGAGGATGTGGTTGGCAATGAGCAGTTCTTC. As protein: CASSVEDVVGNEQFF.

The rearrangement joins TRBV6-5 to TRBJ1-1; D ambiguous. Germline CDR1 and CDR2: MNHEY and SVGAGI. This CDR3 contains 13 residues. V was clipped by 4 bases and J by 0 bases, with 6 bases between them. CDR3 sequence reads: CASSSLMNTEAFF. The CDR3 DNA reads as TGTGCCAGCAGTTCACTCATGAACACTGAAGCTTTCTTT.

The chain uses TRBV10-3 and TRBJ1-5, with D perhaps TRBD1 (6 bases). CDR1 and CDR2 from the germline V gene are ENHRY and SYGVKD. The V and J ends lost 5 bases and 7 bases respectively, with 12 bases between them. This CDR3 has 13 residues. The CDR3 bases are TGTGCCATCAGTATTGACAGGCTACAGCCCCAGCATTTT. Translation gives CAISIDRLQPQHF.

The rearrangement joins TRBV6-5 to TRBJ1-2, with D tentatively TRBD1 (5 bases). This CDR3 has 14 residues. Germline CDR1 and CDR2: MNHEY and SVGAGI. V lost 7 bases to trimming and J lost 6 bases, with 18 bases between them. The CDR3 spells CASTKPPDINGYTF. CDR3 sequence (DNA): TGTGCCAGCACCAAACCCCCGGACATCAATGGCTACACCTTC.

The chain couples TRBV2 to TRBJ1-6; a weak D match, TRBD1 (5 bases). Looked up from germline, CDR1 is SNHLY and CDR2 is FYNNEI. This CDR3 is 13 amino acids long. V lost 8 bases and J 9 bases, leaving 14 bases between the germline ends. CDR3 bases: TGTGCCAGCGGTGGGGCCGCGGGTTCACCCCTCCACTTT. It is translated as CASGGAAGSPLHF. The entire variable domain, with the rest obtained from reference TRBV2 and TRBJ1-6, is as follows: EPEVTQTPSHQVTQMGQEVILRCVPISNHLYFYWYRQILGQKVEFLVSFYNNEISEKSEIFDDQFSVERPDGSNFTLKIRSTKLEDSAMYFCASGGAAGSPLHFGNGTRLTVT.

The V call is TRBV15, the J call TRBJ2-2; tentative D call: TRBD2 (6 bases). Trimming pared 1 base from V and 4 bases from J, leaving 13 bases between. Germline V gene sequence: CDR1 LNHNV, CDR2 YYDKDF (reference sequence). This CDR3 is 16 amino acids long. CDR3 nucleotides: TGTGCCACCAGCAGAGCTGGGGGGAGGATCACCGGGGAGCTGTTTTTT. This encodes CATSRAGGRITGELFF.

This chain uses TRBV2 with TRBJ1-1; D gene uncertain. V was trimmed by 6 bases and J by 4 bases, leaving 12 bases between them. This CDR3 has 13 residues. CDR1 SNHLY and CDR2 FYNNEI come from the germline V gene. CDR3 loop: CASRPGSLTEAFF. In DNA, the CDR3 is TGTGCCAGCAGACCAGGTTCGCTCACTGAAGCTTTCTTT.

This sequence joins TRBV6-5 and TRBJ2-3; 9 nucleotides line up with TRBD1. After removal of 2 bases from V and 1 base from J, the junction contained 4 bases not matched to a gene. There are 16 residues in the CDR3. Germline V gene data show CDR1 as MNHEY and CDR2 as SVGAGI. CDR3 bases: TGTGCCAGCAGTTACCCCACAGGGGGCGGCACAGATACGCAGTATTTT. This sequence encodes CASSYPTGGGTDTQYF.

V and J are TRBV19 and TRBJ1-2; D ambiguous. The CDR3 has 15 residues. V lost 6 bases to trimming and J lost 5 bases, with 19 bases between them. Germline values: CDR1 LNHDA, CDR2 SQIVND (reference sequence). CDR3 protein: CASSRGGPGEYGYTF. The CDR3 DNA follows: TGTGCCAGTAGCCGGGGAGGACCCGGGGAGTATGGCTACACCTTC.

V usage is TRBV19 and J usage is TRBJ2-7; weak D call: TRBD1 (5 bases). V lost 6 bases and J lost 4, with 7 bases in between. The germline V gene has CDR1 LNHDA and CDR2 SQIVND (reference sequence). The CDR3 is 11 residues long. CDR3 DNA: TGTGCCAGTAGGAAGGGGTACGAGCAGTACTTC. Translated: CASRKGYEQYF.

As DNA, the CDR3 is TGTGCCAGCTCACAGACAGGGTATGATTCACCCCTCCACTTT. Translation: CASSQTGYDSPLHF. This chain connects TRBV18 to TRBJ1-6; the match to TRBD1 covers 7 bases. V was pared by 4 bases and J by 8 bases, with 5 bases of the junction left unmatched. Looked up from germline, CDR1 is KGHSH and CDR2 is LQKENI. This CDR3 spans 14 amino acids.